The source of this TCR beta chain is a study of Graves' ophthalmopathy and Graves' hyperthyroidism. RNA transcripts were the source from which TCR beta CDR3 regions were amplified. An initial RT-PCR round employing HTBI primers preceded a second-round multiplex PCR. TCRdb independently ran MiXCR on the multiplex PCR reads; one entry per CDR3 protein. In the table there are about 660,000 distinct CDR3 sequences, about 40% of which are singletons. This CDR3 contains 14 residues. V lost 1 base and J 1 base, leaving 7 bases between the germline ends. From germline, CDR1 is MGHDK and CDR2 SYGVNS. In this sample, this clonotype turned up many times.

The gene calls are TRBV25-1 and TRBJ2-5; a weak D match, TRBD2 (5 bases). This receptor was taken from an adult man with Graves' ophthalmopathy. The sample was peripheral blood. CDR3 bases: TGTGCCAGCAGTGAATTGCGGGCCCAAGAGACCCAGTACTTC. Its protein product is CASSELRAQETQYF.